Listed below are T cell receptor beta chains from one sample, sequenced in a study of blood T cell repertoires in COVID-19. Only in-frame clones appear in the TCRdb table, and some are missing; sequencing was by immunoSEQ multiplex PCR. Here the sample spans 100,000 to 120,000 clones, 85% being singletons. The sequenced material came from peripheral blood. The receptors originated from a human donor in a cohort sampled during active COVID-19. The CDR3 runs from the conserved cysteine through the conserved F or W. D genes are given only for firm matches. Expanded clones are given a class, and other clones once, few, many or no size at all.

d_gene | j_gene | v_gene | abundance | CDR3nt | CDR3aa
TRBD2 | TRBJ2-7 | TRBV12-3/TRBV12-4 | - | TGTGCCAGCAGTTTACGGCGGGAGGCGCAGTACTTC | CASSLRREAQYF
- | TRBJ1-1 | TRBV9 | - | TGTGCCAGCAGCGTAGGCGTCAAGAACACTGAAGCTTTCTTT | CASSVGVKNTEAFF
- | TRBJ1-5 | TRBV6-1 | - | TGTGCCAGCAGTGAACTACAGGGAAATCAGCCCCAGCATTTT | CASSELQGNQPQHF
- | TRBJ2-3 | TRBV5-6 | - | TGTGCCAGCACCCGGAGGGCAGATACGCAGTATTTT | CASTRRADTQYF
TRBD1 | TRBJ1-1 | TRBV3-1/TRBV3-2 | - | TGTGCCAGCAGCGGAAAGACAGGGTTGAACACTGAAGCTTTCTTT | CASSGKTGLNTEAFF
- | TRBJ2-5 | TRBV12-3/TRBV12-4 | - | TGTGCCAGCAGTTTTGCGGAGACCCAGTACTTC | CASSFAETQYF
- | TRBJ2-1 | TRBV4-2 | - | TGTGCCAGCAGCCAAGATGCTTTGTCTAGTGGTTCGTACAATGAGCAGTTCTTC | CASSQDALSSGSYNEQFF
TRBD1 | TRBJ2-7 | TRBV6-2/TRBV6-3 | - | TGTGCCAGCAGTTGGGCGTCCAGGGGGAACGAGCAGTACTTC | CASSWASRGNEQYF
- | TRBJ1-1 | TRBV4-1 | once | TGCGCCAGCAGCCAAGATCAGGGTTTGAACACTGAAGCTTTCTTT | CASSQDQGLNTEAFF
- | TRBJ2-7 | TRBV7-2 | - | TGTGCCAGCAGCCCAAGGTCCGGGACACTCTACGAGCAGTACTTC | CASSPRSGTLYEQYF
TRBD1 | TRBJ2-7 | TRBV29-1 | - | TGCAGCGTCCTGGGACAGGCTTACTACGAGCAGTACTTC | CSVLGQAYYEQYF
- | TRBJ1-1 | TRBV27 | - | TGTGCCAGCAGTTTGACAGGCATGAACACTGAAGCTTTCTTT | CASSLTGMNTEAFF
- | TRBJ2-3 | TRBV24-1 | - | TGTGCCACCAGTGATGCAGGGGGCACAGATACGCAGTATTTT | CATSDAGGTDTQYF
TRBD1 | TRBJ2-7 | TRBV2 | - | TGTGCCAGCAATCGGGACAGGGTTTCTTACGAGCAGTACTTC | CASNRDRVSYEQYF
TRBD2 | TRBJ2-1 | TRBV11-2 | - | TGTGCCAGCAGCTCAACTAGCGGGGGGTTCTACAATGAGCAGTTCTTC | CASSSTSGGFYNEQFF
- | TRBJ1-1 | TRBV6-5 | once | TGTGCCGGTAACGTCGGGGGGCTTACTGAAGCTTTCTTT | CAGNVGGLTEAFF
- | TRBJ1-5 | TRBV27 | - | TGTGCCAGCAGCTCTAGAGGAGGGTATAGCAATCAGCCCCAGCATTTT | CASSSRGGYSNQPQHF
- | TRBJ2-5 | TRBV12-5 | - | TGTGCTAGTGGCCCATTTGGTGGGCCACCGGTGGAGACCCAGTACTTC | CASGPFGGPPVETQYF
- | TRBJ2-2 | TRBV28 | - | TGTGCCAGCAGTTTATCCCGGTCGGCCGGGGAGCTGTTTTTT | CASSLSRSAGELFF
TRBD1 | TRBJ1-4 | TRBV5-4 | - | TGTGCCAGCAGCCTTAGACAGGGGGCTAGAGGAACTAATGAAAAACTGTTTTTT | CASSLRQGARGTNEKLFF
- | TRBJ2-7 | TRBV28 | - | TGTGCCAGCAGCCCCCCCGGACAGGCGGGGTACGAGCAGTACTTC | CASSPPGQAGYEQYF
TRBD2 | TRBJ2-3 | TRBV7-2 | - | TGTGCCAGCAGCCTAAGACTAGCGGCTAGCACAGATACGCAGTATTTT | CASSLRLAASTDTQYF
TRBD1 | TRBJ1-5 | TRBV6-2/TRBV6-3 | - | TGTGCCAGCAGTGCCGGACAGGGTCGCAATCAGCCCCAGCATTTT | CASSAGQGRNQPQHF
- | TRBJ2-7 | TRBV5-1 | few | TGCGCCAGCAGCTTGGCCGCGGGGTCCAACGAGCAGTACTTC | CASSLAAGSNEQYF
TRBD2 | TRBJ2-1 | TRBV5-5 | - | TGTGCCAGCAGCTTTGGTAGCGGGGGGTGGAATGAGCAGTTCTTC | CASSFGSGGWNEQFF
TRBD1 | TRBJ2-2 | TRBV5-1 | - | TGCGCCAGCAGCTTGGGAGGAGCACCGACAGGGGTCTACACCGGGGAGCTGTTTTTT | CASSLGGAPTGVYTGELFF
TRBD1 | TRBJ2-1 | TRBV6-2/TRBV6-3 | - | TGTGCCAGCAGTTACGGGACAGGGCTAAGAATGCAGTTCTTC | CASSYGTGLRMQFF
- | TRBJ1-6 | TRBV19 | - | TGTGCCAGTAGACCCCCGGGGGGAATAGATTCACCCCTCCACTTT | CASRPPGGIDSPLHF
TRBD1 | TRBJ1-6 | TRBV6-7 | - | TGTGCCAGCCACTCGGGGGCAGGGGGGAGCTCCTATAATTCACCCCTCCACTTT | CASHSGAGGSSYNSPLHF
- | TRBJ2-7 | TRBV24-1 | - | TGTGCCACCAGTGATATAACAGGGTTCTCCTACGAGCAGTACTTC | CATSDITGFSYEQYF
TRBD2 | TRBJ2-7 | TRBV6-2/TRBV6-3 | - | TGTGCCAGCAGTTGGGGACTAGCGGGGTCACGGGGCGAGCAGTACTTC | CASSWGLAGSRGEQYF
- | TRBJ2-1 | TRBV6-5 | - | TGTGCCAGCAGTCGCGGACAACATGAGCAGTTCTTC | CASSRGQHEQFF
- | TRBJ2-1 | TRBV7-2 | - | TGTGCCAGCAGCTTTTCACAGGGAAATGAGCAGTTCTTC | CASSFSQGNEQFF
TRBD2 | TRBJ2-1 | TRBV5-1 | - | TGCGCCAGCAGCCGCCTAGCGGGGGCATACAATGAGCAGTTCTTC | CASSRLAGAYNEQFF
- | TRBJ1-1 | TRBV29-1 | - | TGCAGCGTTGAAGAAAGAGGAAGGGAGCCACTAAACACTGAAGCTTTCTTT | CSVEERGREPLNTEAFF
TRBD1 | TRBJ2-3 | TRBV2 | - | TGTGCCAGCAGTATTGGACAGGGCCTCACAGATACGCAGTATTTT | CASSIGQGLTDTQYF
TRBD2 | TRBJ2-1 | TRBV5-1 | once | TGCGCCAGCAGCCCAGGACTAGGGTCCGTCGATGAGCAGTTCTTC | CASSPGLGSVDEQFF
- | TRBJ2-2 | TRBV12-3/TRBV12-4 | - | TGTGCCAGCAGTTTGAGACTAAACGGGGAGCTGTTTTTT | CASSLRLNGELFF
- | TRBJ1-6 | TRBV2 | - | TGTGCCAGCAGTGATAGCTCCTATAATTCACCCCTCCACTTT | CASSDSSYNSPLHF
- | TRBJ2-2 | TRBV7-2 | - | TGTGCCAGCAGCGGGCGGACCGGAGGGGGCTCCGGGGAGCTGTTTTTT | CASSGRTGGGSGELFF
- | TRBJ1-1 | TRBV5-6 | - | TGTGCCAGCAGCTTGCCGGGGGGGACTGAAGCTTTCTTT | CASSLPGGTEAFF
- | TRBJ1-1 | TRBV7-8 | once | TGTGCCAGCAGCGCCCTAACGGTGATCACTGAAGCTTTCTTT | CASSALTVITEAFF
- | TRBJ2-5 | TRBV7-2 | - | TGTGCCAGCAGCTTAGCCCTTGCAGGGAACCAAGAGACCCAGTACTTC | CASSLALAGNQETQYF